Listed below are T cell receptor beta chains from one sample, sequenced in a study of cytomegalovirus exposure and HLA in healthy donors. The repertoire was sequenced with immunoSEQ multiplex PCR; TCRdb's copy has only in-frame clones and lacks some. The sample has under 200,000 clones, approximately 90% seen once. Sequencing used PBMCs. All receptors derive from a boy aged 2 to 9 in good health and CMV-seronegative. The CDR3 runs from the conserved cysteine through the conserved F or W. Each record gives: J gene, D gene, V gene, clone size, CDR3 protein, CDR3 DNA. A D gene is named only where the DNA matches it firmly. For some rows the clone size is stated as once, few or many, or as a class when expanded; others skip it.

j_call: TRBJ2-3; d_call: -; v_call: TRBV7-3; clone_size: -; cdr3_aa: CASSTAGTHTDTQYF; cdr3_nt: TGTGCCAGCAGCACCGCAGGCACCCACACAGATACGCAGTATTTT
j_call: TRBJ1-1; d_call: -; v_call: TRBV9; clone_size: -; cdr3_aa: CASSAIVNTEAFF; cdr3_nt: TGTGCCAGCAGCGCGATAGTAAACACTGAAGCTTTCTTT
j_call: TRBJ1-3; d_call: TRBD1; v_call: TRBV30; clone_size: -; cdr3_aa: CAWGIGQAAGNTIYF; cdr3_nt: TGTGCCTGGGGGATCGGACAGGCGGCAGGAAACACCATATATTTT
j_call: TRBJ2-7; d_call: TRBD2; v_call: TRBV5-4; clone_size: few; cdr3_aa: CASRTTSGTYEQYF; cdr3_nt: TGTGCCAGCAGGACTACTAGCGGGACCTACGAGCAGTACTTC
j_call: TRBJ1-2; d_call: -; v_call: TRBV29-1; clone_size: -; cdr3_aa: CSVGDFYGYTF; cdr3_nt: TGCAGCGTAGGGGACTTCTATGGCTACACCTTC
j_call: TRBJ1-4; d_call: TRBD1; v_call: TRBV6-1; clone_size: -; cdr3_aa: CASSSDRGNEKLFF; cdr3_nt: TGTGCCAGCAGTTCGGACAGGGGGAATGAAAAACTGTTTTTT
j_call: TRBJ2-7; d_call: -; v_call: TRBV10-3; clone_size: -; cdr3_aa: CAISLSSYEQYF; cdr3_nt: TGTGCCATCAGTTTGAGCTCCTACGAGCAGTACTTC
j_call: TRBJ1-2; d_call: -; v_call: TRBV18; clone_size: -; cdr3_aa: CASSPGQTSNYGYTF; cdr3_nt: TGTGCCAGCTCACCTGGACAGACCAGTAACTATGGCTACACCTTC
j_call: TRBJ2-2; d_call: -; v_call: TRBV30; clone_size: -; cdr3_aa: CAWSTGRMHRELFF; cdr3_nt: TGTGCCTGGAGTACAGGACGGATGCACCGGGAGCTGTTTTTT
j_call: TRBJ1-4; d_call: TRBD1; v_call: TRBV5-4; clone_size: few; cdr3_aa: CASSLDRGRDEKLFF; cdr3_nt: TGTGCCAGCAGCTTGGACAGGGGGCGTGATGAAAAACTGTTTTTT
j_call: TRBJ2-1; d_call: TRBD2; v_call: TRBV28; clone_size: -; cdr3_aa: CASSQILAGRNEQFF; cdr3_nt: TGTGCCAGCAGTCAGATTCTAGCGGGAAGAAATGAGCAGTTCTTC
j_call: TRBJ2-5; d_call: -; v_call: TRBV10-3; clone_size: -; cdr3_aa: CAISNFSVLAGETQYF; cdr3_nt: TGTGCCATCAGTAACTTTAGCGTCCTGGCCGGGGAGACCCAATACTTC
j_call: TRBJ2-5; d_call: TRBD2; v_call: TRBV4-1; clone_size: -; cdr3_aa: CASSQGLAVLGGETQYF; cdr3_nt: TGCGCCAGCAGCCAAGGACTAGCTGTTCTTGGGGGGGAGACCCAGTACTTC
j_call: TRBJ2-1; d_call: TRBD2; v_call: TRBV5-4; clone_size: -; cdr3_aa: CASSLAGASGHNEQFF; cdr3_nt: TGTGCCAGCAGCTTGGCTGGGGCTAGCGGGCACAATGAGCAGTTCTTC
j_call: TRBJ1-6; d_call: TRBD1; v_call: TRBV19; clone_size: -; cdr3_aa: CASSIGQGDNSPLHF; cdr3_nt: TGTGCCAGTAGTATCGGACAGGGGGATAATTCACCCCTCCACTTT
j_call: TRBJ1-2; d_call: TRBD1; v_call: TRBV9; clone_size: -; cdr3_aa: CASSAPQGTDYGYTF; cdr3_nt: TGTGCCAGCAGCGCGCCTCAAGGGACAGACTATGGCTACACCTTC
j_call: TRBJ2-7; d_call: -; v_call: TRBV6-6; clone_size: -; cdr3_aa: CASRSDSSYEQYF; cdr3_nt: TGTGCCAGTCGTTCGGACAGCTCCTACGAGCAGTACTTC
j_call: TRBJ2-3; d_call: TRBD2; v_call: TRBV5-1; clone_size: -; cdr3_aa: CASSFISGGSSSTDTQYF; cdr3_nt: TGCGCCAGCAGCTTCATCAGCGGGGGGTCCTCTAGCACAGATACGCAGTATTTT
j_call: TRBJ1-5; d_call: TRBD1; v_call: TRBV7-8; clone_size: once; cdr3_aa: CASSQDREYQPQHF; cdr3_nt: TGTGCCAGCAGTCAGGACAGGGAATATCAGCCCCAGCATTTT
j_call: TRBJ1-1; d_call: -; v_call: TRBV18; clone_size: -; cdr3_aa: CASSPPGSNTEAFF; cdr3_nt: TGTGCCAGCTCACCGCCCGGGTCGAACACTGAAGCTTTCTTT
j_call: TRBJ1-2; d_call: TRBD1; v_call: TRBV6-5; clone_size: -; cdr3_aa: CASSTATGHYYGYTF; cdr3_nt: TGTGCCAGCAGTACGGCGACAGGGCACTACTATGGCTACACCTTC
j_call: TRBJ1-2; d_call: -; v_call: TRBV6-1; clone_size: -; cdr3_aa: CASSEGEIWGYTF; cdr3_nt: TGTGCCAGCAGTGAAGGCGAGATTTGGGGCTACACCTTC
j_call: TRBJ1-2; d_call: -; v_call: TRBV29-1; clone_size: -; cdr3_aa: CSVDPRGGGYTF; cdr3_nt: TGCAGCGTTGATCCGCGTGGGGGCGGCTACACCTTC
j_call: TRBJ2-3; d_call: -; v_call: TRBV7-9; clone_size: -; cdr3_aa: CSSRPGGSDTQYF; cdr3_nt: TGTTCCAGCAGACCAGGGGGGTCTGACACGCAGTATTTT
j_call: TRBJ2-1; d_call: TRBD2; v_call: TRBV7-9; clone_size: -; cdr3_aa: CASSFPGTSGGVIDNEQFF; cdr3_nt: TGTGCCAGCAGCTTCCCGGGGACTAGCGGGGGGGTTATTGACAATGAGCAGTTCTTC
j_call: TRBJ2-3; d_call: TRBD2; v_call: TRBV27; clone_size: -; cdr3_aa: CASSRPGLSGGSHTQYF; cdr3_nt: TGTGCCAGCAGCCGCCCGGGATTGAGCGGGGGATCCCATACGCAGTATTTT
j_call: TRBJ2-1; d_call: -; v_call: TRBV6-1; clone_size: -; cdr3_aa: CALDSRWAYNEQFF; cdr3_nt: TGTGCCCTGGACAGTCGGTGGGCTTACAATGAGCAGTTCTTC
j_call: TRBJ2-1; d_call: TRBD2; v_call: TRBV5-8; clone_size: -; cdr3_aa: CASSHLKGRDEQFF; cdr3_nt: TGTGCCAGCAGCCACCTTAAGGGGAGGGATGAGCAGTTCTTC
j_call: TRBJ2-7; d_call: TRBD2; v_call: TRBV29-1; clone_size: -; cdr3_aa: CSARGLAGSYEQYF; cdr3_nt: TGCAGCGCCAGAGGACTAGCGGGATCTTACGAGCAGTACTTC
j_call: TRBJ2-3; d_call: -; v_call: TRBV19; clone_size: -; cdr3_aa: CASSNFGDTDTQYF; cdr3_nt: TGTGCCAGTAGCAATTTCGGTGATACGGATACGCAGTATTTT
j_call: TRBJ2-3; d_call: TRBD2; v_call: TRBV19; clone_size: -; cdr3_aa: CASSKDATSGRGTDTQYF; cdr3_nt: TGTGCCAGTAGTAAAGACGCGACTAGCGGGAGGGGCACAGATACGCAGTATTTT
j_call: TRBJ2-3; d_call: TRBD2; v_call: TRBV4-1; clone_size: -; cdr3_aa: CASSQATSGSTDTQYF; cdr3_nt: TGCGCCAGCAGCCAAGCGACTAGCGGGTCTACAGATACGCAGTATTTT
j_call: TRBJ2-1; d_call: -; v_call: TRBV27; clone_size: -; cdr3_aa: CASRSTGVEAGWTYNEQFF; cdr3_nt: TGTGCCAGCAGGTCGACAGGGGTAGAAGCGGGATGGACATACAATGAGCAGTTCTTC
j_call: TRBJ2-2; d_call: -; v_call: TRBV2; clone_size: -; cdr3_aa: CASSEKRNTGELFF; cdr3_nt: TGTGCCAGCAGTGAGAAGCGAAACACCGGGGAGCTGTTTTTT
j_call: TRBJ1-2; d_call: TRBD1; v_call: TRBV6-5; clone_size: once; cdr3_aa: CASSYRPLSGGYGYTF; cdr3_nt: TGTGCCAGCAGTTACAGACCCCTTTCAGGGGGCTATGGCTACACCTTC